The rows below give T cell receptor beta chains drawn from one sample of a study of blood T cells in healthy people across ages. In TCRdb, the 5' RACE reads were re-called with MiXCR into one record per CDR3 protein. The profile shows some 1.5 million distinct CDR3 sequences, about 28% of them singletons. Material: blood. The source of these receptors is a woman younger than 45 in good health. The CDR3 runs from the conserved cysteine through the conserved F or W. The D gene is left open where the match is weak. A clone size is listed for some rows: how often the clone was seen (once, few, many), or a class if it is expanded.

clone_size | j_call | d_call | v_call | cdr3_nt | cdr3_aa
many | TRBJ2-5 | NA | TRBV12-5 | TGTGCTAGTGCCCTCCCGGCGGCCCAGTGGGAGACCCAGTACTTC | CASALPAAQWETQYF
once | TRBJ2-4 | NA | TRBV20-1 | TGCAGTGCTAGTAAGGATAGCCCGAAGAACGTTCAGTACTTC | CSASKDSPKNVQYF
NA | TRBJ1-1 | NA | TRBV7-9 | TGTGCCAGCAGCGGGGCGTTAATTGGGGCTTTCTTT | CASSGALIGAFF
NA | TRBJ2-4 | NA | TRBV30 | TGTGCCTGGAGTACGGGAGACATTCAGTACTTC | CAWSTGDIQYF
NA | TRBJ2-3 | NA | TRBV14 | TGTGCCAGCAGCCCCAGCCAACGCACAGATACGCAGTATTTT | CASSPSQRTDTQYF
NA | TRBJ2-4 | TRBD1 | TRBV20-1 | TGCAGTGCTGGCCGGGACAGCCAATACAATGAGCAGTACTTC | CSAGRDSQYNEQYF
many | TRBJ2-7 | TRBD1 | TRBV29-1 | TGCAGCGTTGATATGACAGGGTACCACGAGCAGTACTTC | CSVDMTGYHEQYF
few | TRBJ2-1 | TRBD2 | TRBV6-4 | TGTGCCAGCAGTGTCGGCGGGAGGGATGAGCAGTTCTTC | CASSVGGRDEQFF
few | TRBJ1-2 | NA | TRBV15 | TGTGCCACCAGCAGAGTGGGGGGAGACTATGGCTACACCTTC | CATSRVGGDYGYTF
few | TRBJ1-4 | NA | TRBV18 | TGTGCCAGCTCACCTTACGGGAATGAAAAACTGTTTTTT | CASSPYGNEKLFF
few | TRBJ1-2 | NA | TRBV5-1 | TGCGCCAGCAGCTTGGTTGGTCAGGAGGGCTACACCTTC | CASSLVGQEGYTF
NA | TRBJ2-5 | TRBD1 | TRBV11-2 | TGTGCCAGCAGTAGAAGCAGACAGGGAGTCGGAGAGACCCAGTACTTC | CASSRSRQGVGETQYF
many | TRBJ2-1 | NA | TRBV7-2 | TGTGCCAGCAGCTGGGACTGGGCCAATGAGCAGTTCTTC | CASSWDWANEQFF
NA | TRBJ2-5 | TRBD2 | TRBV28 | TGTGCCAGCAGTTTAAGACGGGGGGGTCGGGAGACCCAGTACTTC | CASSLRRGGRETQYF
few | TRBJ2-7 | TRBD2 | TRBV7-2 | TGTGCCAGCAGCTCGGGACTAGCGGGGGGGCGGGAGCAGTACTTC | CASSSGLAGGREQYF
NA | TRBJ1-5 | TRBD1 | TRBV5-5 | TGTGCCAGCAGCTTTGGGACAGGGGGCGATCAGCCCCAGCATTTT | CASSFGTGGDQPQHF
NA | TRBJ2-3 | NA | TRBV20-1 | TGCAGTGCTAGAGCGACAGGTTCTAGCACAGATACGCAGTATTTT | CSARATGSSTDTQYF
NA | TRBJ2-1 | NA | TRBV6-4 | TGTGCCAGCAGTGGGGGCCCTCTTGGCGAGCAGTTCTTC | CASSGGPLGEQFF
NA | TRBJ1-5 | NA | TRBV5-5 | TGTGCCAGCACCCCAGCGGGGGGCAATCAGCCCCAGCATTTT | CASTPAGGNQPQHF
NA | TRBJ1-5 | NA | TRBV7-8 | TGTGCCAGCAGCCAATGGGGGTCGAGCAATCAGCCCCAGCATTTT | CASSQWGSSNQPQHF
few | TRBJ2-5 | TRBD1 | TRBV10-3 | TGTGCCAGCACTCCGGGACAGGGGAAAGGGGGAGAGACCCAGTACTTC | CASTPGQGKGGETQYF
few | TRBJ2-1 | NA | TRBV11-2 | TGTGCCAGCAGCCCAATAGCAGGGCGGAATGAGCAGTTCTTC | CASSPIAGRNEQFF
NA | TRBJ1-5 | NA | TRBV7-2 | TGTGCCAGCAGCTTATCAACAGCCCGAAGAAATCAGCCCCAGCATTTT | CASSLSTARRNQPQHF
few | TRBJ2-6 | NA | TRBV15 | TGTGCCACCAGTAGAAGGATATCTGGGGCCAACGTCCTGACTTTC | CATSRRISGANVLTF
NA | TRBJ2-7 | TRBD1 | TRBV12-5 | TGTGCTAGTGGTCCACAGGGGGTAGGCGAGCAGTACTTC | CASGPQGVGEQYF
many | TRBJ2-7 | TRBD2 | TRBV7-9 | TGTGCCAGCAGGTACGGGACTAGCGGCGAGCAGTACTTC | CASRYGTSGEQYF
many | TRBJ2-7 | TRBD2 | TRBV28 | TGTGCCAGCAGTCCCACAAATGGGGGGGCCTACGAGCAGTACTTC | CASSPTNGGAYEQYF
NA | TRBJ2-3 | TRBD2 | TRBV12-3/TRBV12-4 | TGTGCCAGCAGTTTCGGGGGGGGTGGAGATGCGCAGTATTTT | CASSFGGGGDAQYF
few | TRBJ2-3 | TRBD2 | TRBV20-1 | TGCAGTGCTATGAGCGGGAGCATAGATACGCAGTATTTT | CSAMSGSIDTQYF
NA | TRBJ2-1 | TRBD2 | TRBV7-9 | TGTGCCAGCAGCTCCGATTCACTAGCGGGCCCTCCGAGGGAGCAGTTCTTC | CASSSDSLAGPPREQFF
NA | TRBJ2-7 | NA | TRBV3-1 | TGCGCCAGCAGCCAGAGGGGACCTCGGGAATTCGAGCAGTACTTC | CASSQRGPREFEQYF
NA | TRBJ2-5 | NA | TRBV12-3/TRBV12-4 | TGTGCCAGCAGTCAAGGACAGACGCAAGAGACCCAGTACTTC | CASSQGQTQETQYF
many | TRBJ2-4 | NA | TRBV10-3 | TGTGCCATCAGTGACATAGCTGTAGCCAAAAACATTCAGTACTTC | CAISDIAVAKNIQYF
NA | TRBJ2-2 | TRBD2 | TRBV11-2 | TGTGCCAGCAGCTCCCCCAAACTAGCGGGGGGCCCCGGGGAGCTGTTTTTT | CASSSPKLAGGPGELFF
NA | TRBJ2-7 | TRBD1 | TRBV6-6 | TGTGCCAGCAGTTGCGGACAGGGTGACGACGAGCAGTACTTC | CASSCGQGDDEQYF
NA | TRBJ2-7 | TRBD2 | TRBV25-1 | TGTGCCAGCAGTGAAGGGCTAGCGGGAGCCCGTCTCGAGCAGTACTTC | CASSEGLAGARLEQYF
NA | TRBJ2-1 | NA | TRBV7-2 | TGTGCCAGCAGCCCGGGGATATGCGCTGAGCAGTTCTTC | CASSPGICAEQFF
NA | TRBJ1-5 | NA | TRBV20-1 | TGCAGTGCCAGACGGACGGGAAATCAGCCCCAGCATTTT | CSARRTGNQPQHF
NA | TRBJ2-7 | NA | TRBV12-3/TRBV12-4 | TGTGCCAGCAGTTCCTGGGGACTCTACGAGCAGTACTTC | CASSSWGLYEQYF
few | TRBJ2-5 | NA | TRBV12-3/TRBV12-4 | TGTGCCAGCAGTTCTTTCAGGGAGGATGAGACCCAGTACTTC | CASSSFREDETQYF
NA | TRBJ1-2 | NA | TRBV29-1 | TGCAGCGGTGAGGCAGGGTCCTTCGGCTACACCTTC | CSGEAGSFGYTF
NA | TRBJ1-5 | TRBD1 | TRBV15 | TGTGCCACCAGCAGAGAGAGAACGACAGGGCAGCCCCAGCATTTT | CATSRERTTGQPQHF
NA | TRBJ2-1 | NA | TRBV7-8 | TGTGCCAGCAGCTTAGGGGCCGGGACCGTGTTGTCGGGTGAGCAGTTCTTC | CASSLGAGTVLSGEQFF
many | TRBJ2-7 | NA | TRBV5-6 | TGTGCCAGCAGCCGCCGGTCCTTCGAGCAGTACTTC | CASSRRSFEQYF
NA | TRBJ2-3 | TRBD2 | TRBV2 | TGTGCCAGCAGTGAGTTTCAGCGGGAGGCCACAGATACGCAGTATTTT | CASSEFQREATDTQYF
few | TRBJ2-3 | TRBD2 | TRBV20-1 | TGCAGTGCCAGCAGAACTAGCGGGGCTGCAGATACGCAGTATTTT | CSASRTSGAADTQYF
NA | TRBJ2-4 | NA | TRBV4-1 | TGCGCCAGCAGCCAAGCATCGGGTGACCTAGCCAAAAGCATTCAGTACTTC | CASSQASGDLAKSIQYF
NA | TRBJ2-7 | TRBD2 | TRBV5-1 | TGCGCCAGCAGCTTGGTCGGGAGGCCCTCCTACAATGAGCAGTACTTC | CASSLVGRPSYNEQYF
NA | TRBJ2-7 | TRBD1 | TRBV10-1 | TGCGCCAGCAGTGAGACGGACAGGGGGGACAATGAGCAGTACTTC | CASSETDRGDNEQYF
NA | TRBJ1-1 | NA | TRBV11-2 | TGTGCCAGCAGCTTACCCGCAGCTGGCAACACTGAAGCTTTCTTT | CASSLPAAGNTEAFF
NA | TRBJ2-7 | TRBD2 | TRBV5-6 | TGTGCCAGCAGCTCGAGCGGGAGGATAAGCGAGCAGTACTTC | CASSSSGRISEQYF
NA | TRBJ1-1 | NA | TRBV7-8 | TGTGCCAGCAGCTTATTCGGCCAGATGAACACTGAAGCTTTCTTT | CASSLFGQMNTEAFF
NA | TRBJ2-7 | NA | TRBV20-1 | TGCAGTGCTCGATCGGACGGAGACGAGCAGTACTTC | CSARSDGDEQYF
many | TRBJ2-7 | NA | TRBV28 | TGTGCCAGCGGGCCACCTCGCTACGAGCAGTACTTC | CASGPPRYEQYF
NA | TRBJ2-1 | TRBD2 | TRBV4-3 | TGCGCCAGCAGCCCCCTAGCTGGTACGGGAGGGGGGTACAATGAGCAGTTCTTC | CASSPLAGTGGGYNEQFF
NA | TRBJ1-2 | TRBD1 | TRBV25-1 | TGTGCCAGCAGTGAATATACAGGGGCTAACTATGGCTACACCTTC | CASSEYTGANYGYTF
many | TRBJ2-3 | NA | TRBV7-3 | TGTGCCAGCAGTCCAGCTAGCTCCCGAGATACGCAGTATTTT | CASSPASSRDTQYF